This T cell receptor (beta chain) was profiled in a study of T cells in narcolepsy. For the study at large: Patients with NT1 or NT2 and healthy control donors were enrolled.

The CDR3 loop spans 14 amino acids. Germline V CDR1 and CDR2: KGHSH, LQKENI. Losses at the gene ends were 6 bases for V and 4 bases for J; bases not matched to a gene: 7. Assay used: immunoSEQ multiplex PCR; TCRdb lists only in-frame clones, some missing. The sample has under 40,000 clones; under 90% are singletons. Concerning this clone itself: The target antigen is unknown.

General observations from the study: Comparing one patient's CSF and blood CD4+ clonotypes highlighted HCRT- and TRIB2-specific autoreactive clonotypes. Some memory CD4+ repertoires had no autoreactive clone sequences. Reportedly, autoreactive clonotypes were serially detected in patients' blood but not controls'.

This TCR came from a human donor with narcolepsy. The chain joins TRBV18 to TRBJ2-7, with 9 bases matching TRBD1. Material for sequencing was CD45RA- memory CD4+ T cells from PBMCs. Here the CDR3 DNA reads TGTGCCAGCTCGCCCCGACAGGGGGTTTACGAGCAGTACGTC. As protein: CASSPRQGVYEQYV.